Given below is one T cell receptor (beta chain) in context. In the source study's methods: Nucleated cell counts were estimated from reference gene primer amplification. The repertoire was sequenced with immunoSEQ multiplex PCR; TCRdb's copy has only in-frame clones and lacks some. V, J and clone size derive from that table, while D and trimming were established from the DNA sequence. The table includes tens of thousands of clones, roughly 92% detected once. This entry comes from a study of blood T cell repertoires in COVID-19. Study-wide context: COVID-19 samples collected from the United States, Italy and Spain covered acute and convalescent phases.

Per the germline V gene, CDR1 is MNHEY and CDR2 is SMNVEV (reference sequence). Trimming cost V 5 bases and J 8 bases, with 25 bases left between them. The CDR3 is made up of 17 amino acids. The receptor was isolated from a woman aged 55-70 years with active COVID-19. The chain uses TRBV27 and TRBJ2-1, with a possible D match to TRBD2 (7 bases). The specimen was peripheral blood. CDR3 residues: CASSPRGAGAHVYEQFF. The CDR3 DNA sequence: TGTGCCAGCAGTCCAAGAGGGGCGGGGGCCCATGTCTATGAGCAGTTCTTC.